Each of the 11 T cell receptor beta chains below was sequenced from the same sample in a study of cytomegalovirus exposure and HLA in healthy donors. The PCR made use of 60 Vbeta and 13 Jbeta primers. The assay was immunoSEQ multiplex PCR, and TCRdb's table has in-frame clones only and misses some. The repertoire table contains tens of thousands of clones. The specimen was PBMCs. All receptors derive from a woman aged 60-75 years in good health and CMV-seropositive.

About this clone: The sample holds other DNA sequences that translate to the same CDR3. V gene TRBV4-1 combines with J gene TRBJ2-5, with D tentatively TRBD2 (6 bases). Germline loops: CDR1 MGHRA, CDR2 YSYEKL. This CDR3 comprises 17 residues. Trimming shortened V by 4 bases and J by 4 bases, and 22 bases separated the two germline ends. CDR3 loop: CASSPLLSGSGSETQYF. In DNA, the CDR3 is TGCGCCAGCAGCCCACTATTATCAGGAAGCGGGTCAGAGACCCAGTACTTC.

The CDR3 is CASSIDSRQDSYEQYF. The CDR3 DNA sequence: TGTGCCAGTAGTATAGATTCACGGCAGGACTCCTACGAGCAGTACTTC. V gene TRBV19 combines with J gene TRBJ2-7; D is uncertain. The V gene lost 0 bases and the J gene lost 0 bases, with 12 bases spanning the gap. This CDR3 has 16 amino acids. Germline CDR1 and CDR2: LNHDA and SQIVND (reference sequence).

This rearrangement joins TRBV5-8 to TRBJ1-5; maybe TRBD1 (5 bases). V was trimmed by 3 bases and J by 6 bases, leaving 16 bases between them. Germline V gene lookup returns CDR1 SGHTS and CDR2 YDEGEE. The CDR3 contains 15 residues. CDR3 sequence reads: CASSWGTGGVQPQHF. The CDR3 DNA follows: TGTGCCAGCAGCTGGGGCACCGGCGGGGTTCAGCCCCAGCATTTT.

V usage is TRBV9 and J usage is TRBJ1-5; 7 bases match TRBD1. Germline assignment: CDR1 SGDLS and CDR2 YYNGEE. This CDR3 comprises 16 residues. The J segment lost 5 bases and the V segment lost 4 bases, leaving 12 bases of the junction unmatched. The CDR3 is CASSPGGQGGHQPQHF. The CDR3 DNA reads TGTGCCAGCAGCCCAGGGGGGCAGGGCGGACATCAGCCCCAGCATTTT.

The CDR3 nucleotides are TGTGCCAGCTCAGGCAGGATCTCCTACGAGCAGTACTTC. Its protein is CASSGRISYEQYF. This chain uses TRBV2 with TRBJ2-7, with unresolved D. This CDR3 contains 13 residues. The germline V and J ends were trimmed by 8 bases and 0 bases, with 11 bases remaining between them. Per germline, CDR1 SNHLY and CDR2 FYNNEI.

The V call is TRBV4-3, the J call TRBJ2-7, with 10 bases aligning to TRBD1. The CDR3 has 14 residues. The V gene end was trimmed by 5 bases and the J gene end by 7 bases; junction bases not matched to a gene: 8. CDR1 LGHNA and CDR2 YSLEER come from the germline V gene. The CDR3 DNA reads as TGCGCCAGCAGCTCCTGGGACAGGGGCAGGGAGCAGTACTTC. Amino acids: CASSSWDRGREQYF.

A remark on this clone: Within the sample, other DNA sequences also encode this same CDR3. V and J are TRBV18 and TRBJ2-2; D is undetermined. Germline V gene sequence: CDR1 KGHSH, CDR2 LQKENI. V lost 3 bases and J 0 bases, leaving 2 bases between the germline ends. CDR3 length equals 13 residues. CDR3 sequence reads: CASSPSNTGELFF. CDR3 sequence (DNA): TGTGCCAGCTCACCCTCGAACACCGGGGAGCTGTTTTTT.

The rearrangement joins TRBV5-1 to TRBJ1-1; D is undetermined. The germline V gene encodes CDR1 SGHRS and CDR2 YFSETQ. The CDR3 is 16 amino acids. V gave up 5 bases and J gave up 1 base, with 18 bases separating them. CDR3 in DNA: TGCGCCAGCAGTTCCGGCGGAGGTGGTAAGAACACTGAAGCTTTCTTT. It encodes CASSSGGGGKNTEAFF.

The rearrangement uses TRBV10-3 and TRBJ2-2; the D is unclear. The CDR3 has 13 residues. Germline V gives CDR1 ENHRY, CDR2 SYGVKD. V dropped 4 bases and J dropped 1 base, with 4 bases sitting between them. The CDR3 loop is CAISAGNTGELFF. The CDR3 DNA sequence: TGTGCCATCAGTGCAGGGAACACCGGGGAGCTGTTTTTT.

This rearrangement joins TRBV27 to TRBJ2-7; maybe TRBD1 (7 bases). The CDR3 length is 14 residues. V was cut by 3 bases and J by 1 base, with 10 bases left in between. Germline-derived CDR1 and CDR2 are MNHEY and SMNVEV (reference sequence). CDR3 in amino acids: CASSFRGASYEQYF. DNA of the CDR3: TGTGCCAGCAGTTTCAGGGGGGCGTCCTACGAGCAGTACTTC.

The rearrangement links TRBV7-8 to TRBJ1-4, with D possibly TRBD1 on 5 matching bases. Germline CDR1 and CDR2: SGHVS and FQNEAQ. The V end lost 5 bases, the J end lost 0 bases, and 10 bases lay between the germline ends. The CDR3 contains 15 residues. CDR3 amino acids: CASSPGAATNEKLFF. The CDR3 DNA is TGTGCCAGCAGCCCTGGGGCTGCAACTAATGAAAAACTGTTTTTT.